This T cell receptor (beta chain) was recorded in a study of blood T cells in healthy people across ages (dated by TCRdb to about 2015). Looking at the study overall: In model experiments, roughly one uniquely barcoded TCR beta cDNA molecule per two T cells was captured by template switching. The study measured age-related changes in TCR beta repertoire diversity using deep sequencing normalized with unique cDNA molecular identifiers. The donors were divided into four age groups: young (average around 16 years), middle-aged (approximately 39), aged (roughly 66) and long-lived (around 80). To avoid experimental bias, donors of different ages were distributed randomly across sequencing lanes. Two additional independent replicas of 1 million unique cDNA reads from the same blood draw were analyzed for two donors (one aged 18 to 30 and one aged 80 or older). Broader findings and caveats from the paper: Observed TCR beta diversity per million T cells fell roughly linearly with age, and a significant reduction was already apparent by age around 40. Observed TCR beta diversity correlated strongly with the percentage of naive T cells measured by flow cytometry. Compared with the aged group, more naive CD4+ T cells, fewer expanded clones and increased TCR diversity were shown by the long-lived group, suggesting age selection. Estimates of total diversity based on one million sequenced T cells were regarded as lower bounds and as underestimates. The CMV infection status of donors was not known, potentially confounding age-related changes in expanded clonotypes. Bulk unsorted PBMC profiling prevented conclusive comparison of naive and antigen-experienced compartments.

The CDR3 covers 15 residues, taking in both the cysteine and the phenylalanine. The entry retains the CDR3 DNA only, 45 bases that are in frame from base 1. V lost 0 bases and J lost 0 bases; the stretch between them is 9 bases long. CDR1 SGHRS and CDR2 YFSETQ were looked up in the germline V gene. With respect to this clonotype: The specificity of this receptor is unknown. There are no base qualities to consult, and no much larger clone falls within one base.

The library was generated by 5' RACE. Sequencing instrument: Illumina HiSeq 2500. The second PCR ran for roughly 7 to 12 cycles and used a J-beta primer mix along with a sample-barcoded 5' primer. A unique molecular identifier was introduced onto each TCR beta cDNA molecule by a template-switch 5' adaptor carrying 12 random nucleotides. At least 2.5 million CDR3-containing paired-end reads were obtained from each sample. The Mint cDNA synthesis kit, primed by a TRBC-specific oligonucleotide, was used to synthesize first-strand cDNA from all RNA. After uracil-DNA glycosylase treatment, a first 18-cycle PCR used universal primers M1SS and BC2_uni_R on all cDNA. Per the authors' processing: For normalization, 1 million high-quality reads, each with a distinct molecular identifier, were randomly selected from each sample. Instead of being binned into consensus sequences, reads with shared molecular identifiers were discarded. CDR3 identification, clonotype clustering and error correction used MiTCR with a Q25 quality threshold and the strictest error-elimination algorithm. A nonparametric unseen species model with Euler transformation was used to estimate a lower bound on total TCR beta diversity. Through fastp at Q25 and MiXCR, TCRdb rebuilt clones from the public reads, retaining in-frame beta chains. Each CDR3 protein appears once, grouped with its most common genes and DNA. The V and J calls and clone size come from TCRdb's table, not from the authors' own analysis. A total of 780,000 or so distinct CDR3 sequences appear in this sample, roughly 50% of them only once. The biggest ten clones account for approximately 24% of the sample.

The approximately 40 donors, aged 6 to 90 years, were systemically healthy Caucasian individuals from Russia. Each donor gave about 9.7 milliliters of peripheral blood, drawn into EDTA-treated Vacutainer tubes. Ficoll-Paque density-gradient centrifugation was used to isolate PBMCs, with at least 6 million per sample. Total RNA was extracted from PBMCs with Trizol reagent, with at least 6 micrograms obtained per sample. The percentages of naive CD45RAhigh/CD27high T cells were determined by flow cytometry on a PBMC aliquot from every donor. The source material was blood. In this chain, TRBV5-1 is recombined with TRBJ2-5; the D gene is not confidently resolved. This sequence was found in a man aged 40-49 years in good health. The CDR3 protein sequence reads: CASSLAEGYQETQYF. The nucleotide sequence is TGCGCCAGCAGCTTGGCCGAAGGGTACCAAGAGACCCAGTACTTC.